This entry is about one T cell receptor beta chain. This sample was taken from a study of blood T cell repertoires in COVID-19. Overall study context: T cells, B-cell-depleted T cells, or PBMCs supplied cDNA or gDNA.

In the study's own analysis: Estimation of nucleated cell counts was performed using reference gene primer amplification. Clones were read by immunoSEQ multiplex PCR, and TCRdb kept only the in-frame ones, dropping some. V and J calls and clone size follow that table, whereas D and trimming were derived from the DNA. This sample has 150,000 to 200,000 clones, with 70% to 90% found just once. CDR1 LGHDT and CDR2 YNNKEL come from the germline V gene (reference sequence). The CDR3 is made up of 14 amino acids. V gave up 6 bases and J gave up 0 bases; unmatched junction bases: 3. The J gene is TRBJ1-1, the V gene TRBV3-1 (or the pseudogene TRBV3-2); 8 bases match TRBD1. The source of this sequence is a man between 60 and 70 years old with acute or convalescent COVID-19. Input material: peripheral blood. Written as DNA, the CDR3 is TGTGCCAGCAGTCGACAGGGGATGAACACTGAAGCTTTCTTT. It is translated as CASSRQGMNTEAFF.